Following are 27 T cell receptor beta chains from one sample sequenced in a study of immune heterogeneity within non-small cell lung tumors. Multiplex PCR (32 V and 13 J primers) was used to amplify the TCR beta CDR3. TCRdb processed the multiplex PCR reads anew with MiXCR; each CDR3 protein has one entry. The table includes approximately 19,000 distinct CDR3 sequences, about 30% detected once. The template for each sample was 550 to 700 ng of genomic DNA, which had been extracted from bulk tumor tissue. Several biopsies per primary tumor, spaced far apart, were taken during surgery. Before undergoing curative surgery, patients had newly diagnosed non-small cell lung cancer that was untreated. The sequenced sample consisted of lung tumor tissue. The source is a man in his forties with non-small cell lung cancer.

The rearrangement uses TRBV5-6 and TRBJ2-4; TRBD1 matches at 10 bases. CDR1 and CDR2 from the germline V gene are SGHDT and YYEEEE. Trimming cost V 4 bases and J 9 bases; bases outside gene matches: 7. The CDR3 contains 14 residues. CDR3 residues: CASSRRDRGGIQYF. The CDR3 coding sequence is TGTGCCAGCAGCAGGCGGGACAGGGGCGGCATTCAGTACTTC.

There are a few counts of this clonotype. V is TRBV9 and J is TRBJ1-2; maybe TRBD1 (6 bases). This CDR3 comprises 13 residues. The germline V gene encodes CDR1 SGDLS and CDR2 YYNGEE. V lost 1 base and J lost 8, with 12 bases in between. CDR3 loop: CASSVPGGAGYTF. CDR3 coding DNA: TGTGCCAGCAGCGTACCGGGGGGCGCAGGCTACACCTTC.

This clonotype showed up many times. The chain combines TRBV7-8 with TRBJ2-7; 8 bases line up with TRBD2. Trimming took 1 base from V and 4 from J; bases not matched to a gene: 3. The CDR3 consists of 14 residues. The germline V gene encodes CDR1 SGHVS and CDR2 FQNEAQ. The CDR3 coding sequence is TGTGCCAGCAGCTTAGAACTAGCGGTTTACGAGCAGTACTTC. Amino acids: CASSLELAVYEQYF.

The CDR3 loop reads CASSPWGGGPHEQYF. CDR3 DNA: TGTGCCAGCAGTCCGTGGGGGGGGGGGCCCCACGAGCAGTACTTC. This chain joins TRBV6-4 and TRBJ2-7, with D possibly TRBD2 on 7 matching bases. Trimming left V 5 bases short and J 5 bases short, with 19 bases between. Looked up from germline, CDR1 is MRHNA and CDR2 is SNTAGT. The CDR3 totals 15 residues.

This clonotype has ten or more counts. The rearrangement links TRBV15 to TRBJ1-3; no reliable D call. From germline, CDR1 is LNHNV and CDR2 YYDKDF (reference sequence). Deletions cut 0 bases from V and 1 base from J, with 10 bases between. The CDR3 is 16 amino acids. CDR3 nucleotides: TGTGCCACCAGCAGAGATGCGGGGTGGTCTGGAAACACCATATATTTT. It yields the protein CATSRDAGWSGNTIYF.

This clonotype was seen ten or more times. This chain joins TRBV20-1 and TRBJ2-7; possible D gene TRBD1, 6 bases. Germline-derived CDR1 and CDR2 are DFQATT and SNEGSKA (reference sequence). The CDR3 loop spans 15 amino acids. V was trimmed by 2 bases and J by 1 base, leaving 15 bases between them. CDR3 amino acids: CSARHKTTGSYEQYF. CDR3 coding DNA: TGCAGTGCTAGACACAAAACGACAGGATCCTACGAGCAGTACTTC.

There are many counts of this clonotype. The chain couples TRBV15 to TRBJ2-7; D possibly corresponds to TRBD2 (6 bases). The length of the CDR3 is 15 residues. V lost 0 bases to trimming and J lost 1 base, with 10 bases between them. From germline, CDR1 is LNHNV and CDR2 YYDKDF (reference sequence). For the CDR3, the DNA is TGTGCCACCAGCAGAGACGGGAGTATTTCCTACGAGCAGTACTTC. Its protein is CATSRDGSISYEQYF.

A remark on this clonotype: A much larger clone lies one base from this, so it may be a read error. The V and J genes are TRBV15 and TRBJ1-1, with D perhaps TRBD1 (6 bases). Germline CDR1 and CDR2: LNHNV and YYDKDF (reference sequence). The CDR3 is 13 residues long. The CDR3 here is CATGRDKNTEAFF. CDR3 DNA: TGTGCCACCGGCAGGGACAAGAACACTGAAGCTTTCTTT.

In this sample, this clonotype turned up a few times. V usage is TRBV5-1 and J usage is TRBJ1-1, with D hard to call. This CDR3 region has 11 residues. Germline values: CDR1 SGHRS, CDR2 YFSETQ. Trimming pared 7 bases from V and 7 bases from J, leaving 11 bases between. CDR3 loop: CASQDSGEAFF. DNA for the CDR3: TGCGCCAGCCAGGACTCCGGTGAAGCTTTCTTT.

This sequence joins TRBV18 and TRBJ1-5; D unclear. CDR1 is KGHSH, CDR2 LQKENI, per germline. Deletions cut 3 bases from V and 5 bases from J, with 14 bases between. This CDR3 is built from 15 residues. This CDR3 is CASSPSGSIDQPQHF. In DNA, the CDR3 is TGTGCCAGCTCACCGTCGGGGTCAATCGATCAGCCCCAGCATTTT.

This clonotype has more than one count but fewer than ten. The rearrangement links TRBV20-1 to TRBJ1-5, with D unclear. Germline V lookup: CDR1 DFQATT, CDR2 SNEGSKA (reference sequence). This CDR3 is 13 amino acids long. Deletions cut 6 bases from V and 0 bases from J, with 9 bases between. The DNA of the CDR3 is TGCAGTGCCACGACATATAGCAATCAGCCCCAGCATTTT. It yields the protein CSATTYSNQPQHF.

As for this clonotype: This may stem from a read error, because a much larger clone lies one nucleotide away. The chain joins TRBV20-1 to TRBJ1-5; possibly TRBD1 for D (6 bases). Germline V gene data show CDR1 as DFQATT and CDR2 as SNEGSKA (reference sequence). This CDR3 is 14 amino acids long. Trimming removed 6 bases from V and 3 bases from J, with 15 bases in between. CDR3: CSAVQGSINQPQHF. CDR3 sequence (DNA): TGCAGTGCGGTACAGGGTAGCATCAATCAGCCCCAGCATTTT.

This clonotype was picked up many times. The chain uses TRBV11-3 and TRBJ2-2, with 8 bases lining up with TRBD2. The CDR3 runs to 16 residues. Unmatched junction bases numbered 11, after V lost 5 bases and J lost 6 bases. In germline, CDR1 is SGHNT, CDR2 YENEEA. The CDR3 DNA sequence: TGTGCCAGCAGCCCCCTTGGAGCGGGAGTACCCGGGGAGCTGTTTTTT. The encoded protein is CASSPLGAGVPGELFF.

The chain combines TRBV7-9 with TRBJ2-5; D may be TRBD1 (7 bases). The germline CDR1 and CDR2 sequences are SEHNR and FQNEAQ (reference sequence). The CDR3 totals 14 residues. Trimming stripped 7 bases from V and 5 bases from J, with 17 bases between. CDR3: CASTKGAGWETQYF. In nucleotides, the CDR3 is TGTGCCAGCACCAAGGGGGCGGGATGGGAGACCCAGTACTTC.

Notes on this clonotype: This sequence may be a read error, since a much larger clone differs from it by one base. The rearrangement uses TRBV7-9 and TRBJ1-2, with D perhaps TRBD1 (6 bases). The CDR3 totals 12 residues. CDR1 and CDR2 (germline): SEHNR, FQNEAQ (reference sequence). The CDR3 DNA sequence: TGTGTCAGCAGCCTAGGGACACGCTATGTCACCTTC. Translating gives CVSSLGTRYVTF. The full variable domain, its missing parts supplied by reference TRBV7-9 and TRBJ1-2, is DTGVSQNPRHKITKRGQNVTFRCDPISEHNRLYWYRQTLGQGPEFLTYFQNEAQLEKSRLLSDRFSAERPKGSFSTLEIQRTEQGDSAMYLCVSSLGTRYVTFGSGTRLTVV.

The rearrangement uses TRBV12-3 or TRBV12-4 and TRBJ1-1; TRBD1 matches 7 bases. The CDR3 runs 13 residues. The trim removed 7 bases at V and 4 bases at J, leaving 6 bases unmatched. The chain's CDR3 is CASTRDSITEAFF. The CDR3 region has the DNA TGTGCCAGCACCAGGGACAGTATCACTGAAGCTTTCTTT.

This clonotype was picked up a small number of times. The chain's CDR3 is CASSPPRLNTEAFF. DNA of the CDR3: TGTGCCAGCAGCCCCCCTCGGCTGAACACTGAAGCTTTCTTT. J is TRBJ1-1 and V is TRBV28; D unresolved. V lost 6 bases and J 0 bases, leaving 11 bases between the germline ends. Germline V gene lookup returns CDR1 MDHEN and CDR2 SYDVKM. This CDR3 contains 14 residues.

The rearrangement joins TRBV18 to TRBJ1-4, with a possible D match to TRBD1 (6 bases). The CDR3 sequence is 15 residues long. Germline-derived CDR1 and CDR2 are KGHSH and LQKENI. V was trimmed by 0 bases and J by 8 bases, leaving 13 bases between them. CDR3 in DNA: TGTGCCAGCTCACCACCGCCGGGGGCAGGAGAAAAACTGTTTTTT. This gives the protein CASSPPPGAGEKLFF.

This clonotype was detected many times. The CDR3, as DNA: TGTGCCAGCAGTCCTAAGGATACGCAGTATTTT. As protein: CASSPKDTQYF. The chain combines TRBV2 with TRBJ2-3; D call uncertain. The germline CDR1 and CDR2 sequences are SNHLY and FYNNEI. The CDR3 extends over 11 amino acids. Deletions cut 5 bases from V and 6 bases from J, with 6 bases between.

This clonotype was observed a few times. The chain combines TRBV7-9 with TRBJ2-7; 7 bases are shared with TRBD2. Germline CDR1 is SEHNR and CDR2 is FQNEAQ (reference sequence). V gave up 5 bases and J gave up 2 bases; unmatched junction bases: 9. The CDR3 is made up of 15 amino acids. For the CDR3, the DNA is TGTGCCAGCAGCCCACTAGCGTATCCGACCTACGAGCAGTACTTC. Translating it yields CASSPLAYPTYEQYF.

The rearrangement uses TRBV9 and TRBJ1-2; D might be TRBD1 (6 bases). V lost 1 base to trimming and J lost 9 bases, with 13 bases between them. The CDR3 totals 13 residues. The germline V gene has CDR1 SGDLS and CDR2 YYNGEE. CDR3 DNA sequence: TGTGCCAGCAGCGTACCGGGGGGCGCATGCTACACCTTC. Its protein is CASSVPGGACYTF.

With respect to this clonotype: This clone may be a read error of a much larger clone one base away. The rearrangement uses TRBV11-2 and TRBJ2-5; TRBD2 matches 7 bases. The germline CDR1 and CDR2 sequences are SGHAT and FQNNGV. The CDR3 runs to 13 residues. The DNA of the CDR3 is TGTGCCAGCAGCTTGGGACTAAAGGAGACCCAGCACTTC. It translates to CASSLGLKETQHF.

The gene calls are TRBV9 and TRBJ2-2; 12 bases are a match to TRBD2. Per the germline V gene, CDR1 is SGDLS and CDR2 is YYNGEE. J gave up 5 bases and V 4 bases, and 12 bases lay outside the gene matches. CDR3 length equals 18 residues. The CDR3 DNA follows: TGTGCCAGCAGCCCCCGGACTAGCGGGGTCGGGATGACCGGGGAGCTGTTTTTT. Amino acid sequence: CASSPRTSGVGMTGELFF.

This clonotype was observed many times. The chain has TRBV19 and TRBJ1-2; D gene uncertain. Trimming took 1 base from V and 4 from J, leaving 7 bases between them. This CDR3 has 13 amino acids. Germline values: CDR1 LNHDA, CDR2 SQIVND (reference sequence). For the CDR3, the DNA is TGTGCCAGTAGTATAGGAGAAGGCTATGGCTACACCTTC. This codes for CASSIGEGYGYTF. The complete variable domain, with remaining parts taken from reference TRBV19 and TRBJ1-2, reads DGGITQSPKYLFRKEGQNVTLSCEQNLNHDAMYWYRQDPGQGLRLIYYSQIVNDFQKGDIAEGYSVSREKKESFPLTVTSAQKNPTAFYLCASSIGEGYGYTFGSGTRLTVV.

The V and J genes are TRBV7-9 and TRBJ2-7, with 7 bases identical to TRBD2. The CDR3 totals 15 residues. V shed 2 bases and J 2 bases; nucleotides not matched to a gene: 6. Germline-derived CDR1 and CDR2 are SEHNR and FQNEAQ (reference sequence). The CDR3 sequence is CASSLTGGSTYEQYF. CDR3 nucleotide sequence: TGTGCCAGCAGCTTAACGGGCGGGAGTACCTACGAGCAGTACTTC.

A few counts support this clonotype. This chain joins TRBV6-2 or TRBV6-3 and TRBJ1-4; D call uncertain. Germline V lookup: CDR1 MNHEY, CDR2 SVGEGT. V lost 7 bases and J lost 5, with 14 bases in between. The CDR3 covers 14 residues. DNA of the CDR3: TGTGCCAGCAAGCCCGACTCCCAGAATGAAAAACTGTTTTTT. Its protein is CASKPDSQNEKLFF.

This clonotype was seen ten or more times. V is TRBV6-1 and J is TRBJ1-6, with a possible D match to TRBD1 (5 bases). The V and J ends lost 5 bases and 11 bases respectively, with 16 bases between them. The CDR3 is made up of 14 amino acids. The V gene's germline CDR1 is MNHNS and CDR2 SASEGT. CDR3: CASSPWGFSPPLHF. The CDR3 nucleotides read TGTGCCAGCAGTCCATGGGGCTTCAGTCCACCCCTCCACTTT.